A single T cell receptor (beta chain) is shown here with its context. This specimen comes from a study of blood T cell repertoires in COVID-19. Study context: Acute and convalescent COVID-19 samples came from the United States, Italy and Spain. From T cells, B-cell-depleted T cells, or PBMCs came the material, which was cDNA or gDNA.

The CDR3 spans 14 residues. CDR1 and CDR2 from the germline V gene are SGHRS and YFSETQ. The V gene lost 1 base and the J gene lost 0 bases, with 7 bases spanning the gap. The data were produced by immunoSEQ multiplex PCR, yet TCRdb's version contains in-frame clones alone and is incomplete. The sample contains about 250,000 clones, roughly 82% of which appear only once. The source material was peripheral blood. This sequence was found in a woman in her seventies with acute or convalescent COVID-19. The V call is TRBV5-1, the J call TRBJ1-1; the D is unclear. DNA of the CDR3: TGCGCCAGCAGCTTGAACAGATTGAACACTGAAGCTTTCTTT. It specifies CASSLNRLNTEAFF.